Listed below are T cell receptor beta chains from one sample, sequenced in a study of CD8+ T cells in alopecia areata. Produced via immunoSEQ multiplex PCR; TCRdb's table is partial and in-frame only. Of 90,000 to 150,000 clones listed, around 56% are singletons. The material sequenced was CD4+ T cells sorted from blood, taken at week 4, from a patient treated with tofacitinib. These receptors were obtained from a human donor with alopecia areata. Each CDR3 is given with its conserved first and last residue. The D gene is left open where the match is weak. Clone size is given for some rows only: seen once, a few or many times, or a class if the clone is expanded.

CDR3 protein: CASSFAGRGPGGEDF
CDR3 DNA: TGCGCCAGCAGCTTCGCCGGACGGGGCCCAGGGGGAGAGGACTTC
J gene: TRBJ2-7
clone size: .
D gene: TRBD1
V gene: TRBV5-1

CDR3 protein: CASTPTGGSGHNEQFF
CDR3 DNA: TGCGCCAGCACCCCAACGGGGGGGAGCGGACACAATGAGCAGTTCTTC
J gene: TRBJ2-1
clone size: .
D gene: TRBD2
V gene: TRBV5-1

CDR3 protein: CASSQEGIRQYF
CDR3 DNA: TGCGCCAGCAGCCAAGAAGGGATCCGGCAGTACTTC
J gene: TRBJ2-7
clone size: .
D gene: .
V gene: TRBV4-1

CDR3 protein: CSVEGRVLNTEAFF
CDR3 DNA: TGCAGCGTTGAGGGCAGGGTACTGAACACTGAAGCTTTCTTT
J gene: TRBJ1-1
clone size: .
D gene: .
V gene: TRBV29-1

CDR3 protein: CASSPLDSINTEAFF
CDR3 DNA: TGTGCCAGTAGTCCCCTCGACAGTATAAACACTGAAGCTTTCTTT
J gene: TRBJ1-1
clone size: few
D gene: .
V gene: TRBV19

CDR3 protein: CASSHRQTNTEAFF
CDR3 DNA: TGTGCCAGCAGCCACCGACAGACGAACACTGAAGCTTTCTTT
J gene: TRBJ1-1
clone size: .
D gene: .
V gene: TRBV7-9

CDR3 protein: CASSYSEREQFF
CDR3 DNA: TGTGCCAGCAGTTATTCGGAGAGGGAGCAGTTCTTC
J gene: TRBJ2-1
clone size: .
D gene: .
V gene: TRBV6-1

CDR3 protein: CASSQVGGYSYEQYF
CDR3 DNA: TGTGCCAGCAGCCAAGTCGGGGGTTACTCCTACGAGCAGTACTTC
J gene: TRBJ2-7
clone size: .
D gene: .
V gene: TRBV4-2

CDR3 protein: CASSEPGQTNTEAFF
CDR3 DNA: TGTGCCAGCAGTGAACCGGGACAGACGAACACTGAAGCTTTCTTT
J gene: TRBJ1-1
clone size: few
D gene: TRBD1
V gene: TRBV25-1

CDR3 protein: CASTLTATNTEAFF
CDR3 DNA: TGTGCCAGCACATTGACAGCCACGAACACTGAAGCTTTCTTT
J gene: TRBJ1-1
clone size: .
D gene: .
V gene: TRBV6-1

CDR3 protein: CASSREMDTQYF
CDR3 DNA: TGTGCCAGCTCCCGGGAGATGGATACGCAGTATTTT
J gene: TRBJ2-3
clone size: .
D gene: .
V gene: TRBV18

CDR3 protein: CAWSVLAPPGELFF
CDR3 DNA: TGTGCCTGGAGTGTATTGGCCCCTCCGGGGGAGCTGTTTTTT
J gene: TRBJ2-2
clone size: .
D gene: .
V gene: TRBV30

CDR3 protein: CALTPGQAITGELFF
CDR3 DNA: TGTGCCTTAACGCCGGGACAGGCGATCACCGGGGAGCTGTTTTTT
J gene: TRBJ2-2
clone size: few
D gene: TRBD1
V gene: TRBV30

CDR3 protein: CASRDHRGPGNTIYF
CDR3 DNA: TGTGCCAGCAGGGATCACAGGGGACCTGGAAACACCATATATTTT
J gene: TRBJ1-3
clone size: .
D gene: TRBD1
V gene: TRBV6-1

CDR3 protein: CSVVPNWDTEAFF
CDR3 DNA: TGCAGCGTCGTCCCGAATTGGGACACTGAAGCTTTCTTT
J gene: TRBJ1-1
clone size: .
D gene: .
V gene: TRBV29-1

CDR3 protein: CATSRDRGQETQYF
CDR3 DNA: TGTGCCACCTCCCGCGACAGGGGCCAAGAGACCCAGTACTTC
J gene: TRBJ2-5
clone size: .
D gene: TRBD1
V gene: TRBV15

CDR3 protein: CASRLTGTEAFF
CDR3 DNA: TGTGCCAGCAGACTGACAGGGACCGAAGCTTTCTTT
J gene: TRBJ1-1
clone size: .
D gene: TRBD1
V gene: TRBV25-1

CDR3 protein: CASSFPGHGGSPLHF
CDR3 DNA: TGTGCCAGCAGCTTCCCCGGACACGGAGGTTCACCCCTCCACTTT
J gene: TRBJ1-6
clone size: few
D gene: .
V gene: TRBV7-9

CDR3 protein: CASSQVSRQNAEAFF
CDR3 DNA: TGTGCCAGCAGCCAAGTGAGTCGGCAAAACGCTGAAGCTTTCTTT
J gene: TRBJ1-1
clone size: .
D gene: .
V gene: TRBV4-2

CDR3 protein: CAGNRDESPLHF
CDR3 DNA: TGTGCCGGGAACAGGGACGAATCACCCCTCCACTTT
J gene: TRBJ1-6
clone size: .
D gene: .
V gene: TRBV30

CDR3 protein: CAWSVGQDGYEQYF
CDR3 DNA: TGTGCCTGGAGTGTTGGACAAGATGGGTACGAGCAGTACTTC
J gene: TRBJ2-7
clone size: .
D gene: .
V gene: TRBV30

CDR3 protein: CAQGVAGGVANVLTF
CDR3 DNA: TGTGCCCAGGGGGTAGCGGGAGGGGTAGCCAACGTCCTGACTTTC
J gene: TRBJ2-6
clone size: few
D gene: TRBD2
V gene: TRBV30